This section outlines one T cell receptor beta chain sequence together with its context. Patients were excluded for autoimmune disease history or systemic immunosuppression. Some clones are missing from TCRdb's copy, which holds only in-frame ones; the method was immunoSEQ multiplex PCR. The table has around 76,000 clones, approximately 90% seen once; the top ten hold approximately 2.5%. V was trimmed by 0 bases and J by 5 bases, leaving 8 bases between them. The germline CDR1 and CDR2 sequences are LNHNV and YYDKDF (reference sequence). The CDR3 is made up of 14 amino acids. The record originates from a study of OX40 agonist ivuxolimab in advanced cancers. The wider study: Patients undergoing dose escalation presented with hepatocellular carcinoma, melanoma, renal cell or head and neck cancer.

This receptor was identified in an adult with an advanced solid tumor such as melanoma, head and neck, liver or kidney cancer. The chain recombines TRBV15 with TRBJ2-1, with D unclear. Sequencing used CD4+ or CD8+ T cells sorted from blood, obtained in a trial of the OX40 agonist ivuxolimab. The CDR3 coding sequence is TGTGCCACCAGCAGAGAAGGCAGTCACAATGAGCAGTTCTTC. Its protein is CATSREGSHNEQFF. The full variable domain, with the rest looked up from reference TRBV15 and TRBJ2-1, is DAMVIQNPRYQVTQFGKPVTLSCSQTLNHNVMYWYQQKSSQAPKLLFHYYDKDFNNEADTPDNFQSRRPNTSFCFLDIRSPGLGDTAMYLCATSREGSHNEQFFGPGTRLTVL.